The rows below give T cell receptor beta chains drawn from one sample of a study of PD-1 blockade in mismatch repair-deficient tumors. Here immunoSEQ multiplex PCR was the method, and the copy in TCRdb shows in-frame clones only, minus some. The data show around 68,000 clones, around 73% seen once. The sequencing here drew on peripheral blood, taken 2 weeks after starting pembrolizumab. The receptors originated from an adult with mismatch repair-deficient cancer. CDR3s include the opening cysteine and the closing phenylalanine or tryptophan. The D gene is left open where the match is weak. Only part of the rows carry a size: once, few, many, or a class if the clone is expanded.

v_gene	j_gene	d_gene	abundance	CDR3nt	CDR3aa
TRBV9	TRBJ2-6	TRBD1	NA	TGTGCCAGCAGCCAAGCAGGGGGCGCGATCCCTGGGGCCAACGTCCTGACTTTC	CASSQAGGAIPGANVLTF
TRBV5-1	TRBJ2-7	TRBD1	NA	TGCGCCAGCAGCTTGGAGCAGGGGGCGCGGGAGCAGTACTTC	CASSLEQGAREQYF
TRBV30	TRBJ1-1	NA	few	TGTGCCTGGAGTGTGTCTGCCACTGAAGCTTTCTTT	CAWSVSATEAFF
TRBV9	TRBJ2-3	TRBD2	NA	TGTGCCAGCAGCCCTGGGACTAGCGGGCGCAACCCTACAGATACGCAGTATTTT	CASSPGTSGRNPTDTQYF
TRBV27	TRBJ1-2	NA	NA	TGTGCCAGCGGTCTCCCCCCTACACAGACGAACTATGGCTACACCTTC	CASGLPPTQTNYGYTF
TRBV7-2	TRBJ1-1	NA	NA	TGTGCCAGCAGCTTAATGTGGGGGAACACTGAAGCTTTCTTT	CASSLMWGNTEAFF
TRBV5-6	TRBJ2-5	NA	NA	TGTGCCAGCAGCTTAGAACTGCTTCCCCAGTACTTC	CASSLELLPQYF
TRBV19	TRBJ1-3	NA	NA	TGTGCCAGTAGTTCCTCGGAGTCCTCTGGAAACACCATATATTTT	CASSSSESSGNTIYF
TRBV5-1	TRBJ2-1	TRBD2	NA	TGCGCCAGCAGCCTAACTAGCGGGGCCTACAATGAGCAGTTCTTC	CASSLTSGAYNEQFF
TRBV6-5	TRBJ1-1	NA	NA	TGTGCCAGCAGTACGGACCGCACTGAAGCTTTCTTT	CASSTDRTEAFF
TRBV14	TRBJ1-4	TRBD1	NA	TGTGCCAGCAGCCAAACAGGGGACAGGCTTGAAAAACTGTTTTTT	CASSQTGDRLEKLFF
TRBV7-2	TRBJ2-5	NA	once	TGTGCCAGCAGCTCCAGGGGGGCGGGCAAAGAGACCCAGTACTTC	CASSSRGAGKETQYF
TRBV14	TRBJ2-2	NA	NA	TGTGCCAGCAGCCCCGTGGACAGAGGGGAGCTGTTTTTT	CASSPVDRGELFF
TRBV7-9	TRBJ2-5	TRBD1	NA	TGTGCCAGCAGCTTTCGACAGGGCGTTCAAGAGACCCAGTACTTC	CASSFRQGVQETQYF
TRBV4-1	TRBJ1-2	NA	few	TGCGCCAGCAGCCAAGAGGGGCGGAACTATGGCTACACCTTC	CASSQEGRNYGYTF
TRBV2	TRBJ2-3	NA	NA	TGTGCCAGCTCCTCGGGACGGGACGATACGCAGTATTTT	CASSSGRDDTQYF
TRBV4-3	TRBJ2-3	NA	NA	TGCGCCAGCAGCCAAGATGCAGCGTCTAGCACAGATACGCAGTATTTT	CASSQDAASSTDTQYF
TRBV27	TRBJ2-7	NA	NA	TGTGCCAGCAGAGGACAGAGTGTCTTGAACGAGCAGTACTTC	CASRGQSVLNEQYF
TRBV11-2	TRBJ2-7	NA	NA	TGTGCCAGCAGCTTTGTAAGCGGATACGAGCAGTACTTC	CASSFVSGYEQYF
TRBV28	TRBJ2-1	TRBD2	NA	TGTGCCAGCAGTTTACTAGCGGAAATATACAATGAGCAGTTCTTC	CASSLLAEIYNEQFF
TRBV11-3	TRBJ1-1	TRBD1	once	TGTGCCAGCAGCCCCACTTCCTGGGACAGGGGTCCTGAAGAGACTGAAGCTTTCTTT	CASSPTSWDRGPEETEAFF
TRBV19	TRBJ1-1	NA	NA	TGTGCCAGTATTTTAAAACGGGTCAGAAGCGCTGAAGCTTTCTTT	CASILKRVRSAEAFF
TRBV11-2	TRBJ2-2	NA	NA	TGTGCCAGCAGCTTAAGGGCAGGGTGGGACACCGGGGAGCTGTTTTTT	CASSLRAGWDTGELFF
TRBV6-5	TRBJ2-7	NA	few	TGTGCCAGCAGTTCGAGTCTCTCACGCAGCTCCTACGAGCAGTACTTC	CASSSSLSRSSYEQYF
TRBV4-1	TRBJ1-3	NA	few	TGCGCCAGCAGCCAAGTCACATCTGGAAACACCATATATTTT	CASSQVTSGNTIYF
TRBV4-1	TRBJ2-7	TRBD2	NA	TGCGCCAGCAGCCAAGAGAGGCGGGAGAGCTACGAGCAGTACTTC	CASSQERRESYEQYF
TRBV18	TRBJ1-5	NA	NA	TGTGCCAGCTCAATACAGGGCGGCAATCAGCCCCAGCATTTT	CASSIQGGNQPQHF
TRBV18	TRBJ2-1	NA	NA	TGTGCCAGCTCCCCTACCGGGTCTCCTTCCTACAATGAGCAGTTCTTC	CASSPTGSPSYNEQFF
TRBV5-1	TRBJ2-2	NA	NA	TGCGCCAGCAGCTTGTTTCGGCCAGACACCGGGGAGCTGTTTTTT	CASSLFRPDTGELFF
TRBV10-3	TRBJ1-1	NA	NA	TGTGCCATCAGTGAGTCGATGTCGGGATCGGCCGGGAACACTGAAGCTTTCTTT	CAISESMSGSAGNTEAFF
TRBV21-1	TRBJ1-1	NA	once	TGTGCCAGCACCTTACAGGGGTTGTCTTTCTTT	CASTLQGLSFF
TRBV14	TRBJ2-3	NA	NA	TGTGCCAGCAGCCGAGAACTGGGTACGCAGTATTTT	CASSRELGTQYF
TRBV19	TRBJ2-2	NA	NA	TGTGCCAGTAGGGATAGGTGGACCGGGGAGCTGTTTTTT	CASRDRWTGELFF
TRBV5-6	TRBJ1-5	NA	NA	TGTGCCAGCAGCTTAGGGCAGGCTCAATATAGCAATCAGCCCCAGCATTTT	CASSLGQAQYSNQPQHF
TRBV11-3	TRBJ2-5	TRBD2	NA	TGTGCCAGCAGCCGACGACTAGCGGGAGATGAGACCCAGTACTTC	CASSRRLAGDETQYF
TRBV5-1	TRBJ2-2	TRBD2	NA	TGCGCCAGCAGCTCGACTAGCGGGAGAGACACCGGGGAGCTGTTTTTT	CASSSTSGRDTGELFF
TRBV28	TRBJ1-2	TRBD1	once	TGTGCCAGCAGTTTCCGGGACAGGGGCGGGAGTGGCTACACCTTC	CASSFRDRGGSGYTF
TRBV5-4	TRBJ2-5	TRBD2	NA	TGTGCCAGCACTCCCGGAGGGGTAGCGGGAGTAGCTGAGACCCAGTACTTC	CASTPGGVAGVAETQYF
TRBV30	TRBJ1-5	NA	NA	TGTGCCGCCGGGCCGGCAAATCAGCCCCAGCATTTT	CAAGPANQPQHF
TRBV9	TRBJ2-1	TRBD2	NA	TGTGCCAGCAGCCTCACTAGCGGGAGGGAGTACAATGAGCAGTTCTTC	CASSLTSGREYNEQFF
TRBV5-4	TRBJ2-5	TRBD1	NA	TGTGCCAGCAGCCGGGACAGTCAAGAGACCCAGTACTTC	CASSRDSQETQYF
TRBV19	TRBJ2-2	TRBD2	few	TGTGCCACACAGACTAGCGGGAGGAGCACCGGGGAGCTGTTTTTT	CATQTSGRSTGELFF
TRBV5-1	TRBJ2-3	TRBD1	NA	TGCGCCAGCAGCTTGGGACAGGGGACCGCAGATACGCAGTATTTT	CASSLGQGTADTQYF
TRBV7-9	TRBJ2-7	NA	NA	TGTGCCAGCAGCCCAGACACTTCCTACGAGCAGTACTTC	CASSPDTSYEQYF
TRBV7-9	TRBJ1-1	NA	once	TGTGCCAGCAGCTTTTCAGGGGATCGGAAAGCTTTCTTT	CASSFSGDRKAFF
TRBV29-1	TRBJ2-3	TRBD2	once	TGCAGCGTTGACGTACCTAGCGGAAGCACAGATACGCAGTATTTT	CSVDVPSGSTDTQYF
TRBV30	TRBJ2-6	NA	NA	TGTGCCTGGAGTGTAAACTCTGGGGCCAACGTCCTGACTTTC	CAWSVNSGANVLTF
TRBV4-1	TRBJ2-7	TRBD1	NA	TGCGCCAGCAGCCTCGGGACAGGATCCTCCTACGAGCAGTACTTC	CASSLGTGSSYEQYF
TRBV7-3	TRBJ1-3	NA	once	TGTGCCAGCAGCCCAGACGGTCAGTCTGGAAACACCATATATTTT	CASSPDGQSGNTIYF
TRBV7-9	TRBJ2-5	TRBD2	NA	TGTGCCAGCAGGGCAACGGGACTACCGGCCCAGTACTTC	CASRATGLPAQYF
TRBV7-6	TRBJ1-2	TRBD1	NA	TGTGCCAGCAGCTTACGGTCAGGGGGCGATGGCTACACCTTC	CASSLRSGGDGYTF
TRBV5-1	TRBJ2-6	NA	NA	TGCGCCAGCAGCTTTACGGACAGTGGGGCCAACGTCCTGACTTTC	CASSFTDSGANVLTF
TRBV7-8	TRBJ2-1	NA	NA	TGTGCCAGCAGCATTACGGGAGTGGTTAATGAGCAGTTCTTC	CASSITGVVNEQFF
TRBV7-9	TRBJ1-1	NA	NA	TGTGCCAGCAGCCCAACGGCGGGATCGAACACTGAAGCTTTCTTT	CASSPTAGSNTEAFF
TRBV15	TRBJ2-2	NA	NA	TGTGCCACCAGCAGAGATCCTCGGATAGACACCGGGGAGCTGTTTTTT	CATSRDPRIDTGELFF